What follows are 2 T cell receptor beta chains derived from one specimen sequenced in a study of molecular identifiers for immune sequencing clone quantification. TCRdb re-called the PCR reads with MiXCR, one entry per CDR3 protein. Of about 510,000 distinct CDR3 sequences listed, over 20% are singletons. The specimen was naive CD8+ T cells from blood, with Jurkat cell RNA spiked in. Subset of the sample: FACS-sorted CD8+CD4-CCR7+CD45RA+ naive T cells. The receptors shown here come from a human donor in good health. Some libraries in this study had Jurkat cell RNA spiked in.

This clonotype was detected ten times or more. The CDR3 is CASSAGGAQNSPLHF. The DNA for the CDR3 is TGTGCCAGCAGCGCGGGTGGGGCTCAGAATTCACCCCTCCACTTT. This chain connects TRBV7-9 to TRBJ1-6, with D maybe TRBD1 (5 bases). Trimming left V 5 bases short and J 7 bases short, with 15 bases between. Per germline, CDR1 SEHNR and CDR2 FQNEAQ (reference sequence). CDR3 length: 15 amino acids.

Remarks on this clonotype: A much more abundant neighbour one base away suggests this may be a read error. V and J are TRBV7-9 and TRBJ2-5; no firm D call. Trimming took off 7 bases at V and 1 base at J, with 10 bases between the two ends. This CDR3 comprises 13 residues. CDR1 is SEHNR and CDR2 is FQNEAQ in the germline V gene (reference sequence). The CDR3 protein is CASTTGAQETQYF. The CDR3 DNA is TGTGCCAGCACCACGGGCGCCCAAGAGACCCAGTACTTC.